Following are 17 T cell receptor beta chains from one sample sequenced in a study of blood T cell repertoires in COVID-19. The table came from immunoSEQ multiplex PCR; TCRdb's copy has only in-frame clones and leaves some out. The data contain a few hundred thousand clones, roughly 84% of them seen just once; the ten biggest clones take up approximately 6.6%. The sequenced material came from PBMCs or T cells enriched from blood (not recorded which). Receptors were obtained from a woman between 45 and 65 years old who had been exposed to COVID-19.

This chain joins TRBV3-1 (or the pseudogene TRBV3-2) and TRBJ2-5; TRBD1 matches at 8 bases. Germline assignment: CDR1 LGHDT and CDR2 YNNKEL (reference sequence). J gave up 2 bases and V 7 bases, and 9 bases lay outside the gene matches. The CDR3 has 15 amino acids. The chain's CDR3 is CASTSGTGLQETQYF. Here the CDR3 DNA reads TGTGCCAGCACCTCAGGGACAGGACTACAAGAGACCCAGTACTTC.

V is TRBV7-9 and J is TRBJ2-1; 10 nucleotides agree with TRBD2. V lost 5 bases, J lost 6 bases, and 13 bases stayed unmatched. The CDR3 consists of 17 residues. Germline V gives CDR1 SEHNR, CDR2 FQNEAQ (reference sequence). The CDR3 protein is CASSLFPTTSGSNEQFF. In nucleotides, the CDR3 is TGTGCCAGCAGCCTATTCCCGACGACTAGCGGGTCCAATGAGCAGTTCTTC. Complete variable domain (other parts from reference TRBV7-9 and TRBJ2-1): DTGVSQNPRHKITKRGQNVTFRCDPISEHNRLYWYRQTLGQGPEFLTYFQNEAQLEKSRLLSDRFSAERPKGSFSTLEIQRTEQGDSAMYLCASSLFPTTSGSNEQFFGPGTRLTVL.

The rearrangement joins TRBV11-2 to TRBJ1-6; D ambiguous. Deletions cut 0 bases from V and 7 bases from J, with 10 bases between. Germline CDR1 is SGHAT and CDR2 is FQNNGV. This CDR3 has 15 amino acids. The CDR3 nucleotides read TGTGCCAGCAGCTTAGATCCGCAGTTCAATTCACCCCTCCACTTT. Amino acid sequence: CASSLDPQFNSPLHF. The full variable domain, its missing parts supplied by reference TRBV11-2 and TRBJ1-6, is EAGVAQSPRYKIIEKRQSVAFWCNPISGHATLYWYQQILGQGPKLLIQFQNNGVVDDSQLPKDRFSAERLKGVDSTLKIQPAKLEDSAVYLCASSLDPQFNSPLHFGNGTRLTVT.

V usage is TRBV19 and J usage is TRBJ2-5; tentative D call: TRBD1 (6 bases). V dropped 10 bases and J dropped 1 base, with 19 bases sitting between them. This CDR3 has 15 residues. The germline CDR1 and CDR2 sequences are LNHDA and SQIVND (reference sequence). The CDR3 nucleotides read TGTGCCAATGGCCCTAGTACAGGGCTCCAAGAGACCCAGTACTTC. The encoded protein is CANGPSTGLQETQYF.

This sequence joins TRBV7-3 and TRBJ2-7, with TRBD1 as a possible D gene (5 bases). V was pared by 3 bases and J by 6 bases, with 12 bases between. The CDR3 sequence is 13 residues long. Germline assignment: CDR1 SGHTA and CDR2 FQGTGA. Written as DNA, the CDR3 is TGTGCCAGCAGCTTCAGGGAAGATAGCGAGCAGTACTTC. It encodes CASSFREDSEQYF. The entire variable domain, with the rest obtained from reference TRBV7-3 and TRBJ2-7, is as follows: GAGVSQTPSNKVTEKGKYVELRCDPISGHTALYWYRQSLGQGPEFLIYFQGTGAADDSGLPNDRFFAVRPEGSVSTLKIQRTERGDSAVYLCASSFREDSEQYFGPGTRLTVT.

V and J are TRBV10-1 and TRBJ1-1; 7 bases are a match to TRBD1. With V trimmed by 6 bases and J by 6 bases, 4 bases remained unmatched. The germline gives CDR1 WNHNN, CDR2 SYGVQD (reference sequence). The CDR3 sequence is 12 residues long. The DNA of the CDR3 is TGCGCCAGCAGGGGGGACAGCCCTGAAGCTTTCTTT. Translating it yields CASRGDSPEAFF.

The chain uses TRBV5-4 and TRBJ2-3; 8 positions match TRBD2. The CDR3 is 16 residues long. The germline V gene has CDR1 SGHNT and CDR2 YYREEE (reference sequence). V lost 3 bases to trimming and J lost 1 base; unmatched junction nucleotides: 7. Here the CDR3 reads CASSSQRGSGTDTQYF. Written as DNA, the CDR3 is TGTGCCAGCAGCTCCCAGCGGGGGAGCGGCACAGATACGCAGTATTTT.

The gene calls are TRBV7-9 and TRBJ1-2; D possibly corresponds to TRBD1 (6 bases). Between the trimmed V and J ends, which lost 1 base and 0 bases, there was a span of 15 bases. The CDR3 is 17 residues long. In germline, CDR1 is SEHNR, CDR2 FQNEAQ (reference sequence). The CDR3 sequence: CASSLDRELEANYGYTF. The CDR3 DNA sequence: TGTGCCAGCAGCTTAGACAGGGAGCTGGAGGCTAACTATGGCTACACCTTC.

This sequence joins TRBV4-2 and TRBJ2-2; weak D call: TRBD2 (6 bases). CDR1 is LGHNA, CDR2 YNFKEQ, per germline. Trimming shortened V by 0 bases and J by 5 bases, and 16 bases separated the two germline ends. The CDR3 runs 17 residues. The CDR3 nucleotides are TGTGCCAGCAGCCAAGATCCGAGACTAGTGAGAACCGGGGAGCTGTTTTTT. Its translation is CASSQDPRLVRTGELFF.

The V gene is TRBV11-1, the J gene TRBJ1-6, with TRBD1 matching over 9 bases. Germline V gene sequence: CDR1 SGHAT, CDR2 FQDESV (reference sequence). The V and J ends lost 6 bases and 6 bases, in that order; junction bases with no gene match: 6. This CDR3 region has 15 residues. The CDR3 region has the DNA TGTGCCAGCAGAGGAACGGGACAGGGTAATTCACCCCTCCACTTT. Its protein product is CASRGTGQGNSPLHF.

V is TRBV16 and J is TRBJ1-2; D remains ambiguous. This CDR3 is 15 amino acids long. Germline V lookup: CDR1 KGHSY, CDR2 FQNENV. Trimming took off 4 bases at V and 6 bases at J, with 18 bases between the two ends. DNA for the CDR3: TGTGCCAGCAGCCCGAAGGACGACCCGGGGAATGGCTACACCTTC. Translating it yields CASSPKDDPGNGYTF.

This clone turned up a few times. The gene calls are TRBV5-1 and TRBJ2-7; D is perhaps TRBD1 (6 bases). Per germline, CDR1 SGHRS and CDR2 YFSETQ. V was clipped by 7 bases and J by 2 bases, with 7 bases between them. The CDR3 sequence is 11 residues long. The chain's CDR3 is CASRDTYEQYF. The CDR3 nucleotides are TGCGCCAGCCGGGACACCTACGAGCAGTACTTC.

In its sample, this clone was seen once. The chain is built from TRBV11-2 and TRBJ1-1; TRBD1 might be the D (5 bases). CDR1 and CDR2 from the germline V gene are SGHAT and FQNNGV. V lost 0 bases to trimming and J lost 5 bases, with 16 bases between them. This CDR3 spans 16 amino acids. The CDR3 nucleotides are TGTGCCAGCAGCTTAGACTCAGGGTTCGGGGGGACTGAAGCTTTCTTT. It yields the protein CASSLDSGFGGTEAFF.

This chain links TRBV11-2 with TRBJ1-1; 7 nucleotides line up with TRBD1. V lost 5 bases, J lost 0 bases, and 9 bases stayed unmatched. CDR3 size: 16 residues. Per germline, CDR1 SGHAT and CDR2 FQNNGV. DNA of the CDR3: TGTGCCAGCAGCCCTATGGGACAGAATATGAACACTGAAGCTTTCTTT. The encoded protein is CASSPMGQNMNTEAFF.

The chain employs TRBV3-1 (or the pseudogene TRBV3-2) and TRBJ1-1, with a weak D call TRBD1 (6 bases). V lost 4 bases and J 6 bases, leaving 12 bases between the germline ends. The CDR3 totals 13 residues. Germline lookup yields CDR1 LGHDT and CDR2 YNNKEL (reference sequence). The CDR3 loop is CASSLDSWAEAFF. As DNA, the CDR3 is TGTGCCAGCAGCCTGGACAGTTGGGCTGAAGCTTTCTTT.

The V and J genes are TRBV4-1 and TRBJ1-2; D might be TRBD1 (6 bases). Germline assignment: CDR1 MGHRA and CDR2 YSYEKL. The CDR3 spans 16 residues. V lost 7 bases and J 6 bases, leaving 24 bases between the germline ends. The CDR3 DNA is TGCGCCAGCACCCCAAACGGGGCCAGGGGTGTGAATGGCTACACCTTC. It yields the protein CASTPNGARGVNGYTF.

The chain combines TRBV18 with TRBJ1-5, with D unclear. Between the trimmed V and J ends, which lost 6 bases and 6 bases, there was a span of 12 bases. CDR3 length: 13 residues. Germline values: CDR1 KGHSH, CDR2 LQKENI. The CDR3 region has the DNA TGTGCCAGCTCCCCAAGTCCCGGTCAGCCCCAGCATTTT. Translated: CASSPSPGQPQHF.